One sample yielded the 15 T cell receptor beta chains listed below, sequenced in a study of early T cells in non-severe SARS-CoV-2 infection (dated by TCRdb to about 2021). The method behind the library was 5' RACE. The sequencing machine was a NextSeq 500. In TCRdb, the public reads were trimmed at Q25 with fastp and aligned with MiXCR, with productive beta chains retained. Every entry covers one CDR3 protein and lists the most common genes and DNA from its rows. The table for this sample lists roughly 69,000 distinct CDR3 sequences; approximately 9.5% of them were counted only once. About 6.1% of the sample belongs to the ten largest clones. The sample was whole blood. Receptors originate from an adult who was a healthcare worker with PCR-confirmed SARS-CoV-2 infection or an uninfected control (not recorded which).

The chain combines TRBV15 with TRBJ2-7; D might be TRBD2 (5 bases). This CDR3 is built from 13 residues. CDR1 LNHNV and CDR2 YYDKDF come from the germline V gene (reference sequence). V dropped 3 bases and J dropped 2 bases, with 8 bases sitting between them. The CDR3 loop is CATSRERTYEQYF. Here the CDR3 DNA reads TGTGCCACCAGCAGGGAGCGGACCTACGAGCAGTACTTC.

This clonotype was recorded at least ten times. This chain uses TRBV7-9 with TRBJ2-7; TRBD1 agrees at 8 bases. The germline gives CDR1 SEHNR, CDR2 FQNEAQ (reference sequence). CDR3 length: 12 amino acids. V was clipped by 4 bases and J by 6 bases; unmatched bases: 2. The CDR3 nucleotides are TGTGCCAGCAGCTCCACAGGGGGCGAGCAGTACTTC. It encodes CASSSTGGEQYF.

Ten or more counts support this clonotype. The J gene is TRBJ2-2, the V gene TRBV5-1; 9 bases fit TRBD2. The CDR3 runs to 16 residues. After removal of 4 bases from V and 6 bases from J, the junction contained 10 bases not matched to a gene. In germline, CDR1 is SGHRS, CDR2 YFSETQ. The CDR3 DNA follows: TGCGCCAGCAGCGCCTTAGCGGGAGAACCCTCCGGGGAGCTGTTTTTT. Translating gives CASSALAGEPSGELFF.

The chain is built from TRBV3-1 and TRBJ2-2; perhaps TRBD1 as D (8 bases). Deletions cut 0 bases from V and 1 base from J, with 15 bases between. This CDR3 region has 18 residues. Germline-derived CDR1 and CDR2 are LGHDT and YNNKEL (reference sequence). CDR3 protein: CASSQERGTGGNTGELFF. CDR3 in DNA: TGTGCCAGCAGCCAAGAGCGGGGGACAGGTGGGAACACCGGGGAGCTGTTTTTT.

This chain connects TRBV30 to TRBJ1-5; TRBD1 matches 8 bases. This CDR3 spans 15 amino acids. J lost 2 bases, V lost 1 base, and 4 bases had no gene match. Per the germline V gene, CDR1 is GTSNPN and CDR2 is SVGIG (reference sequence). The chain's CDR3 is CAWSDGQGRNQPQHF. CDR3 DNA sequence: TGTGCCTGGAGTGACGGACAGGGCCGCAATCAGCCCCAGCATTTT.

This clonotype has only a few counts. The chain links TRBV28 to TRBJ1-6; 10 bases fit TRBD1. V shed 4 bases and J 8 bases; nucleotides not matched to a gene: 8. Per germline, CDR1 MDHEN and CDR2 SYDVKM. The CDR3 is made up of 16 amino acids. CDR3 bases: TGTGCCAGCAGTTCCCTACGAGGACAGGGGGATTCACCCCTCCACTTT. It translates to CASSSLRGQGDSPLHF. The full variable domain, completed using reference TRBV28 and TRBJ1-6, is DVKVTQSSRYLVKRTGEKVFLECVQDMDHENMFWYRQDPGLGLRLIYFSYDVKMKEKGDIPEGYSVSREKKERFSLILESASTNQTSMYLCASSSLRGQGDSPLHFGNGTRLTVT.

This clonotype was seen a handful of times. The chain combines TRBV19 with TRBJ1-1; TRBD1 matches 8 bases. From germline, CDR1 is LNHDA and CDR2 SQIVND (reference sequence). The CDR3 is 15 residues long. The V segment lost 6 bases and the J segment 4 bases; nucleotides outside the gene matches: 10. The CDR3 nucleotides are TGTGCCAGTAGCGAACGGACAGGGCGTTTCACTGAAGCTTTCTTT. Amino acids: CASSERTGRFTEAFF.

This clonotype was counted at least ten times. This chain uses TRBV2 with TRBJ1-4; D is unclear. The V end was cut by 1 base, the J end by 11 bases, with 8 bases between. Germline lookup yields CDR1 SNHLY and CDR2 FYNNEI. The CDR3 is 12 amino acids. As DNA, the CDR3 is TGTGCCAGCAGTGAAGGTCCCCAGAAACTGTTTTTT. It encodes CASSEGPQKLFF.

This clonotype has at least ten counts. V is TRBV20-1 and J is TRBJ2-1, with 10 bases matching TRBD2. Unmatched junction bases numbered 6, after V lost 7 bases and J lost 3 bases. Germline CDR1 and CDR2: DFQATT and SNEGSKA (reference sequence). The CDR3 is 14 residues long. CDR3 amino acids: CSGGLATYYNEQFF. Written as DNA, the CDR3 is TGCAGTGGGGGACTAGCGACCTACTACAATGAGCAGTTCTTC.

The chain recombines TRBV5-5 with TRBJ2-3; D uncertain. Trimming took off 3 bases at V and 6 bases at J, with 5 bases between the two ends. The CDR3 is 11 amino acids. Germline CDR1 reads SGHKS; CDR2 reads YYEKEE (reference sequence). This CDR3 is CASSWTDTQYF. The CDR3 DNA reads TGTGCCAGCAGCTGGACCGATACGCAGTATTTT.

This clonotype was counted ten times or more. The CDR3 region is CASSLWSSGASTDTQYF. Here the CDR3 DNA reads TGTGCCAGCAGTTTATGGTCTAGCGGGGCTAGCACAGATACGCAGTATTTT. This chain connects TRBV28 to TRBJ2-3; 9 bases are shared with TRBD2. The CDR3 is made up of 17 amino acids. In germline, CDR1 is MDHEN, CDR2 SYDVKM. The ends lost 0 bases at V and 0 bases at J; junction bases unmatched: 4.

At least ten counts were recorded for this clonotype. The chain uses TRBV19 and TRBJ2-3; 7 nucleotides line up with TRBD2. The germline gives CDR1 LNHDA, CDR2 SQIVND (reference sequence). J lost 6 bases, V lost 5 bases, and 8 bases had no gene match. The CDR3 covers 14 residues. CDR3 DNA: TGTGCCAGTAGTCACTGGACTAGAGGTGATACGCAGTATTTT. It codes for CASSHWTRGDTQYF. Full variable domain (rest looked up from reference TRBV19 and TRBJ2-3): DGGITQSPKYLFRKEGQNVTLSCEQNLNHDAMYWYRQDPGQGLRLIYYSQIVNDFQKGDIAEGYSVSREKKESFPLTVTSAQKNPTAFYLCASSHWTRGDTQYFGPGTRLTVL.

This clonotype was found many times. The chain joins TRBV29-1 to TRBJ2-7; no clear D gene. Germline CDR1 SQVTM, CDR2 ANQGSEA. The V and J ends lost 0 bases and 5 bases respectively, with 5 bases between them. The CDR3 consists of 11 residues. Here the CDR3 DNA reads TGCAGCGTTGAAGAGGGCCACGAGCAGTACTTC. Its translation is CSVEEGHEQYF.

This clonotype came up a few times. This chain links TRBV7-2 with TRBJ2-7; TRBD2 matches at 7 bases. CDR3 length: 13 residues. Germline CDR1 is SGHTA and CDR2 is FQGNSA. Trimming at V came to 4 bases and at J to 3 bases, leaving 3 bases not matched to a gene. CDR3 DNA: TGTGCCAGCAGCTCCCAGCGGGGCTACGAGCAGTACTTC. It codes for CASSSQRGYEQYF.

There are many counts of this clonotype. The chain recombines TRBV7-6 with TRBJ2-1, with a weak D call TRBD2 (7 bases). V was trimmed by 3 bases and J by 4 bases, leaving 16 bases between them. Per the germline V gene, CDR1 is SGHVS and CDR2 is FNYEAQ. This CDR3 region has 16 residues. CDR3 DNA sequence: TGTGCCAGCAGCTTTACATCCAGCGGGACATACAATGAGCAGTTCTTC. Protein: CASSFTSSGTYNEQFF.